Sequencing of this T cell receptor beta chain was carried out in a study of Ad26.COV2.S vaccination and SARS-CoV-2 variants. Study-wide background: Into the muscle, Ad26.COV2.S was dosed once or twice, 56 days apart. Findings and caveats of the study: Vaccine recipients surpassed placebo recipients in spike-specific TCR breadth.

Data came from immunoSEQ multiplex PCR; TCRdb stores just in-frame clones and leaves some out. The sample includes more than 300,000 clones, about 87% of them seen just once. Concerning this clone itself: The antigen is not known.

As for treatment: approximately 18 received Ad26.COV2.S at low or high dose, single or two shots; roughly 5 received placebo; per-sample allocation not given. After the first vaccine or placebo injection, samples were drawn on day 63. An Ad26 vector expressing Wuhan-strain SARS-CoV-2 spike constituted the vaccine. Here the sequenced sample was peripheral blood, taken in a trial of Ad26.COV2.S vaccine versus placebo. This receptor was taken from a person aged 18-60 years who received the Ad26.COV2.S COVID-19 vaccine or a placebo.

Written as DNA, the CDR3 is TGTGCCAGCAGCCACGGGGACTCTGGAAACACCATATATTTT. Translating gives CASSHGDSGNTIYF. J is TRBJ1-3 and V is TRBV3-1 (or the pseudogene TRBV3-2); no clear D gene. The CDR3 is made up of 14 amino acids. V lost 3 bases, J lost 0 bases, and 6 bases lay in between. The V gene's germline CDR1 is LGHDT and CDR2 YNNKEL (reference sequence).